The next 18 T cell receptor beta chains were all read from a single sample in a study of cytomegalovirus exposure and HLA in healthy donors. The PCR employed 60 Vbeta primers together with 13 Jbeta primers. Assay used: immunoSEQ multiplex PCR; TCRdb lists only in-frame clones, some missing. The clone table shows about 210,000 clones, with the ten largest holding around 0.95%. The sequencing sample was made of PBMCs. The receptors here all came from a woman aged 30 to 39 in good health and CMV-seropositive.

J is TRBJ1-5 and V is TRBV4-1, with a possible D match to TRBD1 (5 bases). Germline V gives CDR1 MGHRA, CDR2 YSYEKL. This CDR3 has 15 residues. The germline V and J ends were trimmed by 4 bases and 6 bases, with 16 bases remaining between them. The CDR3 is CASSRSLTGTQPQHF. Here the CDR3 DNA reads TGCGCCAGCAGCCGCAGTCTCACAGGCACTCAGCCCCAGCATTTT.

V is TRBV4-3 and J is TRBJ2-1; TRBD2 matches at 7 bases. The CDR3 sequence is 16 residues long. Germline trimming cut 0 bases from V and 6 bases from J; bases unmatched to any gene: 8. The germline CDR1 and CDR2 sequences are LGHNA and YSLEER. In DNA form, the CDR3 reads TGCGCCAGCAGCCAAGATTTAGTAATAGCGGGCAATGAGCAGTTCTTC. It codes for CASSQDLVIAGNEQFF.

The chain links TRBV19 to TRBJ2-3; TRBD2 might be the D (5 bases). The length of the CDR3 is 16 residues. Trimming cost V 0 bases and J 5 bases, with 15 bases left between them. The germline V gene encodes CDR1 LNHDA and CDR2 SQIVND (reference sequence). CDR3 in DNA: TGTGCCAGTAGTATAGACCGGGGTTACGGAGGAGATACGCAGTATTTT. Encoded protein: CASSIDRGYGGDTQYF.

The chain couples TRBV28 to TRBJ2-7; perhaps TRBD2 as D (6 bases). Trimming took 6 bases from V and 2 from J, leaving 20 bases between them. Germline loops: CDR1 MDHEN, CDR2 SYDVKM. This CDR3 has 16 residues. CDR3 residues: CASSPISGDSAYEQYF. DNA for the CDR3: TGTGCCAGCAGCCCGATCTCCGGGGACTCCGCCTACGAGCAGTACTTC.

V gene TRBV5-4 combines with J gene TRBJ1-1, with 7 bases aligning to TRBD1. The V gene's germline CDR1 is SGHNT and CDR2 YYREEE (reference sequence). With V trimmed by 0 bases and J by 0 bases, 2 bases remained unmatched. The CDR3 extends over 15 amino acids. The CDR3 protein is CASSLVQGMNTEAFF. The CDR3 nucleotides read TGTGCCAGCAGCTTGGTACAGGGGATGAACACTGAAGCTTTCTTT. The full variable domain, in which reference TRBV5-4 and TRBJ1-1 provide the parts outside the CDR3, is ETGVTQSPTHLIKTRGQQVTLRCSSQSGHNTVSWYQQALGQGPQFIFQYYREEENGRGNFPPRFSGLQFPNYSSELNVNALELDDSALYLCASSLVQGMNTEAFFGQGTRLTVV.

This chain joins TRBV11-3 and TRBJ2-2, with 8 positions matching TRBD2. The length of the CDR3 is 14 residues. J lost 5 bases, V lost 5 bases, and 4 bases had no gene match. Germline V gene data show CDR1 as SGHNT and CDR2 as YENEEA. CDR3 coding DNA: TGTGCCAGCAGCCCGAGCGGGAGTACCGGGGAGCTGTTTTTT. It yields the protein CASSPSGSTGELFF.

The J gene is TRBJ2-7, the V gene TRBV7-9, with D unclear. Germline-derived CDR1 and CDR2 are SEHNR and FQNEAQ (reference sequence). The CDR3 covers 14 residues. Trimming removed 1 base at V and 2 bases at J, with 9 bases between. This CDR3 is CASSLEPRTYEQYF. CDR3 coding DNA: TGTGCCAGCAGCTTAGAGCCGAGGACCTACGAGCAGTACTTC.

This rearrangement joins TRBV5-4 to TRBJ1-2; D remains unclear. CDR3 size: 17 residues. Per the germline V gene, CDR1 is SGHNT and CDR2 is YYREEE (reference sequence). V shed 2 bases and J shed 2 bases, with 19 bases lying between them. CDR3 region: CASSFSSRARSNYGYTF. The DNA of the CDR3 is TGTGCCAGCAGCTTCTCCTCGCGGGCCAGGAGCAACTATGGCTACACCTTC.

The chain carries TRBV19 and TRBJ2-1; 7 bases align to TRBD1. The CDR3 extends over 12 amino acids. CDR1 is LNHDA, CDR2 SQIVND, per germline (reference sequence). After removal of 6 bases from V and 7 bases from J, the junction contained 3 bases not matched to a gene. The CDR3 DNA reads TGTGCCAGTAGACCAGGGGGAAATGAGCAGTTCTTC. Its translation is CASRPGGNEQFF.

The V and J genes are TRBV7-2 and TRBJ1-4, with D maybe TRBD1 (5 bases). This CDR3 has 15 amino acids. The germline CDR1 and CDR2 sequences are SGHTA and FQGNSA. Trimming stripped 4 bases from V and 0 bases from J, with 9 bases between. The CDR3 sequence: CASSSRAATNEKLFF. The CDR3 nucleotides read TGTGCCAGCAGCTCCAGGGCTGCAACTAATGAAAAACTGTTTTTT. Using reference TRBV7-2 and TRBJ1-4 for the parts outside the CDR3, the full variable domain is GAGVSQSPSNKVTEKGKDVELRCDPISGHTALYWYRQSLGQGLEFLIYFQGNSAPDKSGLPSDRFSAERTGGSVSTLTIQRTQQEDSAVYLCASSSRAATNEKLFFGSGTQLSVL.

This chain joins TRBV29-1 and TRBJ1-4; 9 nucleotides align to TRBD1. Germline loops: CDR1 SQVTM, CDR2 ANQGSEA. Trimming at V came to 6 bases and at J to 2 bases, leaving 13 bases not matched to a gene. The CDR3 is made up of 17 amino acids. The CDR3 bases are TGCAGCGTCGCACGGTGGGGACAGGGAGTGACTAATGAAAAACTGTTTTTT. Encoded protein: CSVARWGQGVTNEKLFF.

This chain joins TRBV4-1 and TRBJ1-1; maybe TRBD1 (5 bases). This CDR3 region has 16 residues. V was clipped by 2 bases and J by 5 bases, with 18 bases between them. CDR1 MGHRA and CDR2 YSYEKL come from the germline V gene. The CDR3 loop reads CASSQSVVRGVTEAFF. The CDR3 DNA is TGCGCCAGCAGCCAAAGTGTAGTTCGGGGGGTGACTGAAGCTTTCTTT.

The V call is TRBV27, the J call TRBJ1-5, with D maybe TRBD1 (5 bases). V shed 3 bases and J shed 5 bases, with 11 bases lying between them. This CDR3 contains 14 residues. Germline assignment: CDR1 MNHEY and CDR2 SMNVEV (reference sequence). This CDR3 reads CASSLGLTHQPQHF. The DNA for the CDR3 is TGTGCCAGCAGTTTGGGACTGACTCATCAGCCCCAGCATTTT.

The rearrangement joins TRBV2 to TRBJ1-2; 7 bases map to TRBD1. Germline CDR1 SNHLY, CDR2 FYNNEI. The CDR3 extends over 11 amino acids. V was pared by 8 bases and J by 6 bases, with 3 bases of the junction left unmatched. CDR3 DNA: TGTGCCAGCCGAGACAGGGATGGCTACACCTTC. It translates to CASRDRDGYTF.

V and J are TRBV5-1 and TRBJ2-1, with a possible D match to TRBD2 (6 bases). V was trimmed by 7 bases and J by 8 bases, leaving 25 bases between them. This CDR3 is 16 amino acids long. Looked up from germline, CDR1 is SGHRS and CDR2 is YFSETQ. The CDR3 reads CASLASGTHVSDEQFF. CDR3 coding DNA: TGCGCCAGCTTAGCTTCCGGGACTCACGTAAGCGATGAGCAGTTCTTC.

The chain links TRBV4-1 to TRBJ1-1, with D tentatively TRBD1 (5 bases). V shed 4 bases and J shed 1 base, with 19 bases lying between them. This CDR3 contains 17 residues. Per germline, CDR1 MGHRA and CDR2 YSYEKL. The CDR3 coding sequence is TGCGCCAGCAGCCTATCTTCGGCGGGACTCCCGAACACTGAAGCTTTCTTT. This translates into CASSLSSAGLPNTEAFF.

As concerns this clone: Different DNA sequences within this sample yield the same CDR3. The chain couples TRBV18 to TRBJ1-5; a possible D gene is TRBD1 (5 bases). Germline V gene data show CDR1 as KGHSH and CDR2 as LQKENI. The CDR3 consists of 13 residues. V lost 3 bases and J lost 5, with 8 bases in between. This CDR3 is CASSPSGDQPQHF. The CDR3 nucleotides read TGTGCCAGCTCACCGTCGGGGGATCAGCCCCAGCATTTT.

CDR3 loop: CASSVTDRDTEAFF. The DNA of the CDR3 is TGTGCCAGCAGCGTTACGGACAGGGACACTGAAGCTTTCTTT. The chain recombines TRBV5-6 with TRBJ1-1, with TRBD1 matching 8 bases. The germline CDR1 and CDR2 sequences are SGHDT and YYEEEE. The V and J ends lost 4 bases and 3 bases, in that order; junction bases with no gene match: 5. This CDR3 comprises 14 residues.